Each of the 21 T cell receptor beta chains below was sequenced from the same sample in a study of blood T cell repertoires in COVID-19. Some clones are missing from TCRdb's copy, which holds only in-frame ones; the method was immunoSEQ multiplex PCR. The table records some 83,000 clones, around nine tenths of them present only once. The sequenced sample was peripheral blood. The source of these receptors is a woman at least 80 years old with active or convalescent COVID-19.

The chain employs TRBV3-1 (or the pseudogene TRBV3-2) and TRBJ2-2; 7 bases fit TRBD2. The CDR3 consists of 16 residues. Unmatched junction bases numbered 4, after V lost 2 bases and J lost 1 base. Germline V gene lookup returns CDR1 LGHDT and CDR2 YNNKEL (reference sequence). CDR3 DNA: TGTGCCAGCAGCCAAAATGGGAGGGGGAACACCGGGGAGCTGTTTTTT. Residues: CASSQNGRGNTGELFF.

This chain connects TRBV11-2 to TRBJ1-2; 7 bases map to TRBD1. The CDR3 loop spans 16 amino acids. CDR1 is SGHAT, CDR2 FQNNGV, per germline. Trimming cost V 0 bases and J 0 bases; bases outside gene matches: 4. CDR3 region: CASSLDFQGANYGYTF. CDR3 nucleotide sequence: TGTGCCAGCAGCTTAGATTTTCAGGGGGCTAACTATGGCTACACCTTC.

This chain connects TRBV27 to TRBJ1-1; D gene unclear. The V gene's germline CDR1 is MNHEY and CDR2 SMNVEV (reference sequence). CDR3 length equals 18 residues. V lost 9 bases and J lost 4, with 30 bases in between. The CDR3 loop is CASLMTESGARRSTEAFF. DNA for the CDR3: TGTGCCAGTCTGATGACGGAATCGGGTGCTCGTAGAAGCACTGAAGCTTTCTTT.

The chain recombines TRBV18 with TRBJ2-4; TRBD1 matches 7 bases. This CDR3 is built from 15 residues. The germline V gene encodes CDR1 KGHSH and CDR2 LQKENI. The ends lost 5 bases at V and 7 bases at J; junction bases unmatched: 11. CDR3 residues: CASSGTGTEGNIQYF. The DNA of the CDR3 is TGTGCCAGCTCAGGGACCGGGACAGAGGGGAACATTCAGTACTTC.

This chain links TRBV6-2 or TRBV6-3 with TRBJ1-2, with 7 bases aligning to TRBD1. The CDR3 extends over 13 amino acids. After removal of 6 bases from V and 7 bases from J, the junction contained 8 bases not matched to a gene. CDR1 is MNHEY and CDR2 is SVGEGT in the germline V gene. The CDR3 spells CASSLDRDPGYTF. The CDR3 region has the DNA TGTGCCAGCAGCCTCGACAGGGATCCTGGCTACACCTTC.

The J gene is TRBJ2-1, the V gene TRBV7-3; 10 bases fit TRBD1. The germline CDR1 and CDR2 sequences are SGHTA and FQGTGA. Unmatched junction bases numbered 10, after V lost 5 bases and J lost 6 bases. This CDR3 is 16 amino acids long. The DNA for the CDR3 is TGTGCCAGCAGCCGGCGGGCGGGACAGGGGTCCAATGAGCAGTTCTTC. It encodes CASSRRAGQGSNEQFF.

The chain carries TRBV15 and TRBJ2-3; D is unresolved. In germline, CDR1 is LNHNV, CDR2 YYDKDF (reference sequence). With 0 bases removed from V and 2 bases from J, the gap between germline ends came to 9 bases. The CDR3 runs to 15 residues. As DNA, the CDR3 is TGTGCCACCAGCAGAGATTGGGCGAACACAGATACGCAGTATTTT. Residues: CATSRDWANTDTQYF.

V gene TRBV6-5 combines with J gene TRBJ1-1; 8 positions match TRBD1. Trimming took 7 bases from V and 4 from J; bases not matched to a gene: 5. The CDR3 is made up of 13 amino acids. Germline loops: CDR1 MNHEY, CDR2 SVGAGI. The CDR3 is CASMGGQATEAFF. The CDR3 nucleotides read TGTGCCAGCATGGGGGGACAGGCCACTGAAGCTTTCTTT.

The DNA for the CDR3 is TGTGCCAGCAGTTGGGACAAAAGCACAGATACGCAGTATTTT. As protein: CASSWDKSTDTQYF. The chain has TRBV2 and TRBJ2-3, with TRBD1 as a possible D gene (6 bases). This CDR3 has 14 residues. Germline loops: CDR1 SNHLY, CDR2 FYNNEI. V was clipped by 5 bases and J by 0 bases, with 9 bases between them.

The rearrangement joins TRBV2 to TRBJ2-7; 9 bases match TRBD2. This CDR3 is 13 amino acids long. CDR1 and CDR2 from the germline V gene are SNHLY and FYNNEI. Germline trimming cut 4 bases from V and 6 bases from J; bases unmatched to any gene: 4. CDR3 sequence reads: CASSVLREGEQYF. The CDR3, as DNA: TGTGCCAGCAGTGTATTGCGGGAGGGCGAGCAGTACTTC.

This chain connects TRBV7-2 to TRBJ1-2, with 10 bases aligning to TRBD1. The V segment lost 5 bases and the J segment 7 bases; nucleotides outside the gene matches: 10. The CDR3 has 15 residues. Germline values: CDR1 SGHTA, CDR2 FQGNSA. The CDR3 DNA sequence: TGTGCCAGCAGCCTTACGGGACAGGGGTCGGTTGGCTACACCTTC. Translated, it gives CASSLTGQGSVGYTF.

CDR3: CSVERGPLNYEQYF. The CDR3 nucleotides are TGCAGCGTAGAGCGGGGCCCCCTGAACTACGAGCAGTACTTC. The J gene is TRBJ2-7, the V gene TRBV29-1, with 7 bases aligning to TRBD2. After removal of 6 bases from V and 3 bases from J, the junction contained 11 bases not matched to a gene. Germline values: CDR1 SQVTM, CDR2 ANQGSEA. This CDR3 contains 14 residues.

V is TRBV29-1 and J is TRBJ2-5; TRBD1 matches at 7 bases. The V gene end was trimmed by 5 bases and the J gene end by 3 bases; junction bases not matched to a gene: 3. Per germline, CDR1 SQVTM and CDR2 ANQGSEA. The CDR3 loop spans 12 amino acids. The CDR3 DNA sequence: TGCAGCGTTAGGGGACAGAAAGAGACCCAGTACTTC. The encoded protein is CSVRGQKETQYF. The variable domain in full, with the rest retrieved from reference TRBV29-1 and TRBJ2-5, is SAVISQKPSRDICQRGTSLTIQCQVDSQVTMMFWYRQQPGQSLTLIATANQGSEATYESGFVIDKFPISRPNLTFSTLTVSNMSPEDSSIYLCSVRGQKETQYFGPGTRLLVL.

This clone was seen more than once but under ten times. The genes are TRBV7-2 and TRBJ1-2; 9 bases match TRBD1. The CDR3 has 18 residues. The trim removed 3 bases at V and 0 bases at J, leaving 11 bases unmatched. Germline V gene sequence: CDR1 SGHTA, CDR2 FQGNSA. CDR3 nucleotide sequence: TGTGCCAGCAGCTTGTCCCGGGACAGGGCAACCACTAACTATGGCTACACCTTC. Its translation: CASSLSRDRATTNYGYTF.

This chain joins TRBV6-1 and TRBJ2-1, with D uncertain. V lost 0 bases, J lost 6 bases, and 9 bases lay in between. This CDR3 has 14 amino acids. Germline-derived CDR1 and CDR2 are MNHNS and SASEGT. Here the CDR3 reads CASSEAPSSNEQFF. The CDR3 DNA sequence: TGTGCCAGCAGTGAAGCGCCGAGTAGCAATGAGCAGTTCTTC.

The CDR3 spells CASSTYRQGNQPQHF. In nucleotides, the CDR3 is TGTGCCAGCAGTACCTACCGACAGGGCAATCAGCCCCAGCATTTT. The chain recombines TRBV28 with TRBJ1-5; a possible D gene is TRBD1 (6 bases). Trimming pared 5 bases from V and 2 bases from J, leaving 13 bases between. Germline V gives CDR1 MDHEN, CDR2 SYDVKM. This CDR3 contains 15 residues.

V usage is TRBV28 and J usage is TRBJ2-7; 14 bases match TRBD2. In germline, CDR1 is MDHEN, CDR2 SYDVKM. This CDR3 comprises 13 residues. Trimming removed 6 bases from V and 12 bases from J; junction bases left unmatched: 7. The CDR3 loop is CASSHRLAGGMYF. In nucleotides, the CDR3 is TGTGCCAGCAGCCATAGACTAGCGGGAGGGATGTACTTC.

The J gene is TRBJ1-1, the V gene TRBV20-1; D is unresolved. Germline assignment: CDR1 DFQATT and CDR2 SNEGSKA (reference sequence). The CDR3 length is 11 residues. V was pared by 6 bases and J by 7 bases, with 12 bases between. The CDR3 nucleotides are TGCAGTGCCCTAAGGACTGTTGAAGCTTTCTTT. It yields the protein CSALRTVEAFF.

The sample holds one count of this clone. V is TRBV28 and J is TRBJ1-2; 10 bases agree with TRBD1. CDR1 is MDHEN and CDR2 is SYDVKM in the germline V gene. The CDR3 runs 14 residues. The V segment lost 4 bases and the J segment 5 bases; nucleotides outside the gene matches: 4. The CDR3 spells CASSSGDRGYGYTF. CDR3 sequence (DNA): TGTGCCAGCAGTTCCGGGGACAGGGGTTATGGCTACACCTTC.

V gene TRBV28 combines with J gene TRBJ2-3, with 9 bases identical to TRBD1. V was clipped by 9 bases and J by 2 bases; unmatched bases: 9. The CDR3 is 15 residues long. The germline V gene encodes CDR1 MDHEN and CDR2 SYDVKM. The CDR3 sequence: CASNPGTGLTDTQYF. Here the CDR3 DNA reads TGTGCCAGTAACCCCGGGACAGGGCTCACAGATACGCAGTATTTT.

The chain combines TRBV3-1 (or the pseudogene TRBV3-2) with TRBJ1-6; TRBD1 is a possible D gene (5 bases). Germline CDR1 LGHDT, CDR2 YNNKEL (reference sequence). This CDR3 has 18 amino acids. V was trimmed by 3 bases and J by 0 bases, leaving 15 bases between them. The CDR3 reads CASSQDLTAISYNSPLHF. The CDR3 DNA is TGTGCCAGCAGCCAGGATTTGACAGCCATCTCCTATAATTCACCCCTCCACTTT.